These 5 T cell receptor beta chains were all obtained from the same sample, sequenced in a study of siplizumab effects on memory and regulatory T cells. Using immunoSEQ multiplex PCR, the repertoire was profiled, and TCRdb retains in-frame clones only, with some absent. The data show roughly 120,000 clones, with under 95% seen just once and 0.6% to 0.8% held by the top ten. Material for sequencing was Tregs sorted from blood. These receptors were obtained from a human donor in good health.

This chain links TRBV2 with TRBJ1-2; a weak D match, TRBD1 (5 bases). Germline V gene lookup returns CDR1 SNHLY and CDR2 FYNNEI. Deletions cut 8 bases from V and 4 bases from J, with 17 bases between. CDR3 length equals 14 residues. The DNA for the CDR3 is TGTGCCAGCCAGGACCCCGGGACCCTCTATGGCTACACCTTC. Its translation is CASQDPGTLYGYTF.

The chain is built from TRBV15 and TRBJ2-3; TRBD2 aligns across 7 bases. The CDR3 runs 16 residues. Germline trimming cut 0 bases from V and 2 bases from J; bases unmatched to any gene: 5. Germline CDR1 is LNHNV and CDR2 is YYDKDF (reference sequence). CDR3 residues: CATSRDQAGYTDTQYF. CDR3 DNA sequence: TGTGCCACCAGCAGAGATCAAGCGGGGTACACAGATACGCAGTATTTT.

The rearrangement links TRBV7-9 to TRBJ2-7; 7 nucleotides match TRBD1. The germline V gene encodes CDR1 SEHNR and CDR2 FQNEAQ (reference sequence). V lost 1 base and J lost 3; bases outside the gene matches: 3. This CDR3 comprises 14 residues. The CDR3 DNA is TGTGCCAGCAGCTTAGGGGGGACAGTCTACGAGCAGTACTTC. The encoded protein is CASSLGGTVYEQYF.

This clone was seen only once. The chain combines TRBV11-1 with TRBJ2-1; D is unclear. The CDR3 sequence is 14 residues long. The germline V and J ends were trimmed by 6 bases and 2 bases, with 11 bases remaining between them. CDR1 is SGHAT and CDR2 is FQDESV in the germline V gene (reference sequence). CDR3 nucleotides: TGTGCCAGCAGGCCGACTGAAACCTACAATGAGCAGTTCTTC. It codes for CASRPTETYNEQFF.

V and J are TRBV6-5 and TRBJ1-3; 7 bases are shared with TRBD1. CDR1 is MNHEY, CDR2 SVGAGI, per germline. The CDR3 loop spans 15 amino acids. With 6 bases clipped from V and 4 bases from J, the junction kept 9 bases outside the gene matches. The CDR3 nucleotides read TGTGCCAGCAGAGACCCGACAGGGCTAGGAAACACCATATATTTT. The encoded protein is CASRDPTGLGNTIYF.